This TCR beta chain was recorded in a study of Graves' ophthalmopathy and Graves' hyperthyroidism. General study results and limits: Sensitivity reached approximately 71% and specificity more than 72% when the model predicted ophthalmopathy progression.

About this clonotype itself: Its antigen remains unidentified. Germline and junction disagree at one end, which may indicate a read error.

The authors amplified TCR beta CDR3 regions, and they did so from RNA transcripts for repertoire sequencing. A first-round RT-PCR used HTBI primers, followed by a second-round multiplex PCR. TCRdb re-called the multiplex PCR reads through MiXCR, storing one row per CDR3 protein. This table has hundreds of thousands of distinct CDR3 sequences, about a fifth appearing once. From germline, CDR1 is SGHRS and CDR2 YFSETQ. CDR3 size: 13 residues. Sequenced sample: peripheral blood. This receptor was obtained from a woman younger than 35 with stable Graves' hyperthyroidism. Some clones in this sample may be carry-over from other donors' samples. The chain joins TRBV5-1 to TRBJ1-1; maybe TRBD1 (5 bases). The chain's CDR3 is CASSYGGNTEALF. The CDR3 nucleotides read TGCGCCAGCAGCTATGGGGGGAACACTGAAGCTCTCTTT.